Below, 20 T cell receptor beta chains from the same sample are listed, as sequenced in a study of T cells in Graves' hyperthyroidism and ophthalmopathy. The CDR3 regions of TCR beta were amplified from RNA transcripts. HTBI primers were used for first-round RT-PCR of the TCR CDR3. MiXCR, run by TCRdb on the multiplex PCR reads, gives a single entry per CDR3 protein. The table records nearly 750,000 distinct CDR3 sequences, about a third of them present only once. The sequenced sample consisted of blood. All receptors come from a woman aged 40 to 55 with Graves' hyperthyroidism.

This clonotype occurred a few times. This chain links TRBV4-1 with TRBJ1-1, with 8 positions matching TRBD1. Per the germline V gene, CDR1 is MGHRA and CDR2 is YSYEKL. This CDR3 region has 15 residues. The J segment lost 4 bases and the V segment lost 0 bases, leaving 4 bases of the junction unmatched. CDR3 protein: CASSQDQGAGTEAFF. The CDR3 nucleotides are TGCGCCAGCAGCCAAGATCAGGGGGCGGGCACTGAAGCTTTCTTT.

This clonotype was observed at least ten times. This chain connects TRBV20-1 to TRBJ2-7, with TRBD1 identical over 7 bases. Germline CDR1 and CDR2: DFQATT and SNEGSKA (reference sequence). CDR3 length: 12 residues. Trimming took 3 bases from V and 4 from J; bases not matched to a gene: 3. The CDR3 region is CSASKGAYEQYF. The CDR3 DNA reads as TGCAGTGCTAGTAAGGGGGCGTACGAGCAGTACTTC.

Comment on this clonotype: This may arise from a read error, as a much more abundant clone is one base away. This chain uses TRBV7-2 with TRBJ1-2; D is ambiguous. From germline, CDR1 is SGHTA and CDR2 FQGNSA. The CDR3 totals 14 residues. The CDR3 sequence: CASSPQPQNYGYAF. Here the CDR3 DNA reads TGTGCCAGCTCCCCTCAACCCCAGAACTATGGCTACGCCTTC.

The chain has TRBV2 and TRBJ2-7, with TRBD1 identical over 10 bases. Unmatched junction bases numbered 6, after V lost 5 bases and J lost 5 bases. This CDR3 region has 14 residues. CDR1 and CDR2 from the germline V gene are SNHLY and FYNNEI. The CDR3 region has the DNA TGTGCCAGCAGTTTGGACAGGGGGGGGAACGAGCAGTACTTC. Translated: CASSLDRGGNEQYF.

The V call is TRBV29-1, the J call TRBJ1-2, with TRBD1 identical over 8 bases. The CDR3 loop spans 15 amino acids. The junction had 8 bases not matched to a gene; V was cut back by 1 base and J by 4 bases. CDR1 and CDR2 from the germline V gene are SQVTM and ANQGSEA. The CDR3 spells CSVEGDRTGSYGYTF. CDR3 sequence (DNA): TGCAGCGTTGAAGGGGACAGGACCGGTAGCTATGGCTACACCTTC.

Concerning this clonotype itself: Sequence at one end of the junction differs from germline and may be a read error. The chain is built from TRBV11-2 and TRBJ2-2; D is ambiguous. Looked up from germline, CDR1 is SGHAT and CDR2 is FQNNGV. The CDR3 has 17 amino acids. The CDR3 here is CASSQPSSRRNTGELFF. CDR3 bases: TGCGCCAGCAGCCAGCCCTCATCAAGAAGGAACACCGGGGAGCTGTTTTTT. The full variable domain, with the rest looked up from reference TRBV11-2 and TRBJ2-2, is EAGVAQSPRYKIIEKRQSVAFWCNPISGHATLYWYQQILGQGPKLLIQFQNNGVVDDSQLPKDRFSAERLKGVDSTLKIQPAKLEDSAVYLCASSQPSSRRNTGELFFGEGSRLTVL.

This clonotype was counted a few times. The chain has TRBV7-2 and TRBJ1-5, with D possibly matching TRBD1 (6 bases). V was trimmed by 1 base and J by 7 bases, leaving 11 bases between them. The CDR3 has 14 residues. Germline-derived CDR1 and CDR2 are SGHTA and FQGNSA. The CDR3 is CASSLGGAHQPQHF. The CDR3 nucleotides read TGTGCCAGCAGCTTAGGGGGGGCCCACCAGCCCCAGCATTTT.

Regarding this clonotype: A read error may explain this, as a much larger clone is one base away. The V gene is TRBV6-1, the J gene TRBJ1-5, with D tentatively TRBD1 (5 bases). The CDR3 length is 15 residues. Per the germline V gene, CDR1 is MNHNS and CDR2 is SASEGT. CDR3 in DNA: TGTGCCAGCAGTCGGGACGTTAATAGCAATCAGCCCCGGCATTTT. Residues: CASSRDVNSNQPRHF.

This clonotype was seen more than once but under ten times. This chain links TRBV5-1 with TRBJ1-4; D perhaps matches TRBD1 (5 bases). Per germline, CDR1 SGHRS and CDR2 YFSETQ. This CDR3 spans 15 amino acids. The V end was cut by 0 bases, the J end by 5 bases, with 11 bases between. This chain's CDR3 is CASSLDVGGNEKLFF. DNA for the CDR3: TGCGCCAGCAGCTTGGACGTGGGGGGAAATGAAAAACTGTTTTTT.

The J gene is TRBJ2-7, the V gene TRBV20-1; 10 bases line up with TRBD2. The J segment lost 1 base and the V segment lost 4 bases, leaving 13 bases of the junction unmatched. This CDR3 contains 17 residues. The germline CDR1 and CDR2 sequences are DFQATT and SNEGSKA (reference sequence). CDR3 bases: TGCAGTGCTAAGGCTAGCGGGAGAAGAGGGGATTCCTACGAGCAGTACTTC. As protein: CSAKASGRRGDSYEQYF.

The DNA of the CDR3 is TGTGCCAGCGGCCGTTACCCGGCGTCTGGAAACACCATATATTTT. It is translated as CASGRYPASGNTIYF. V and J are TRBV7-3 and TRBJ1-3, with no clear D. The CDR3 totals 15 residues. The germline gives CDR1 SGHTA, CDR2 FQGTGA. The V end lost 8 bases, the J end lost 1 base, and 15 bases lay between the germline ends.

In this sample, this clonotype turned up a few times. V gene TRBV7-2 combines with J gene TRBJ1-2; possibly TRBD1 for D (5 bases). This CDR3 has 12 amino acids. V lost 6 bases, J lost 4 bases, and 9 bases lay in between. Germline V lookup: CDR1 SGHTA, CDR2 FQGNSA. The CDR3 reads CASRQDLYGYTF. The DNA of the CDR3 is TGTGCCAGCAGACAGGATCTCTATGGCTACACCTTC.

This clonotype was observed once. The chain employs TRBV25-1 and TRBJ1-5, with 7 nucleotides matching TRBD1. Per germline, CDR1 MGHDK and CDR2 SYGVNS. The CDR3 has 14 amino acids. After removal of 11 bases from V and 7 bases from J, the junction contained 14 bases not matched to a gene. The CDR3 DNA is TGTGCCTGGAGTGTACAAGGGGGCTACCAGCCCCAGCATTTT. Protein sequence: CAWSVQGGYQPQHF. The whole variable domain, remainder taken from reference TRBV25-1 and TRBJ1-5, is EADIYQTPRYLVIGTGKKITLECSQTMGHDKMYWYQQDPGMELHLIHYSYGVNSTEKGDLSSESTVSRIRTEHFPLTLESARPSHTSQYLCAWSVQGGYQPQHFGDGTRLSIL.

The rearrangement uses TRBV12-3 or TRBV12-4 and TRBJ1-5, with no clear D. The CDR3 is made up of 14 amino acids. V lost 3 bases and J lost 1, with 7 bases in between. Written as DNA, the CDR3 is TGTGCCAGCAGTTTCACACTCAGCAATCAGCCCCAGCATTTT. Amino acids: CASSFTLSNQPQHF.

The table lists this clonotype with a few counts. CDR3 in amino acids: CASSLGVGGPSAFYGYTF. The CDR3 coding sequence is TGTGCCAGCAGCTTAGGGGTTGGCGGCCCGAGCGCGTTCTATGGCTACACCTTC. This chain uses TRBV11-1 with TRBJ1-2; D not resolved. This CDR3 comprises 18 residues. CDR1 and CDR2 (germline): SGHAT, FQDESV (reference sequence). The ends were cut back, 1 base at V and 4 bases at J, with 22 bases in the middle.

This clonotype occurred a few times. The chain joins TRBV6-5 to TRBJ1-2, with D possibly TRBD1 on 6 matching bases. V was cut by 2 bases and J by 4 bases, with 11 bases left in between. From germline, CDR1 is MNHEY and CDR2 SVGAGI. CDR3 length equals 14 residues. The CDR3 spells CASSYDWGLYGYTF. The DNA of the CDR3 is TGTGCCAGCAGTTACGATTGGGGGCTCTATGGCTACACCTTC.

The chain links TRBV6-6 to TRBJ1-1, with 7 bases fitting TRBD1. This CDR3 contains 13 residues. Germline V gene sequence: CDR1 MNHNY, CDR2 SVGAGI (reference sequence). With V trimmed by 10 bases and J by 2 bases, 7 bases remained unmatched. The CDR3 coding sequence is TGTGCCACAGAACAGGGGACCAACACTGAAGCTTTCTTT. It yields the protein CATEQGTNTEAFF.

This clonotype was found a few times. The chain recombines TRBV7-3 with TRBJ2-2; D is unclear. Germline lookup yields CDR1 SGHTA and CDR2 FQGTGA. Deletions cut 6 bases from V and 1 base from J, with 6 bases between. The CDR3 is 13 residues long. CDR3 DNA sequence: TGTGCCAGCAGTTACAAGAACACCGGGGAGCTGTTTTTT. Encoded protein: CASSYKNTGELFF.

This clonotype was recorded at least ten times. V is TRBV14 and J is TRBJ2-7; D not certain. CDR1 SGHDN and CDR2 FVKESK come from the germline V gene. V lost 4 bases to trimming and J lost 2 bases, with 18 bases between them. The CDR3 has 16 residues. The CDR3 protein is CASSPKPRRGAYEQYF. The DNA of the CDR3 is TGTGCCAGCAGCCCTAAGCCTCGGCGAGGCGCCTACGAGCAGTACTTC.

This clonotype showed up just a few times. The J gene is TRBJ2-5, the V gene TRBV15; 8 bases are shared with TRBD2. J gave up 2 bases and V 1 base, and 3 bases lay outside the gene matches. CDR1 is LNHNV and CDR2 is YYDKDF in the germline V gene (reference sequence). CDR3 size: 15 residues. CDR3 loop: CATSRAGGLQETQYF. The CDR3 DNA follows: TGTGCCACCAGCAGAGCGGGGGGGCTACAAGAGACCCAGTACTTC. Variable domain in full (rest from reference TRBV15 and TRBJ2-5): DAMVIQNPRYQVTQFGKPVTLSCSQTLNHNVMYWYQQKSSQAPKLLFHYYDKDFNNEADTPDNFQSRRPNTSFCFLDIRSPGLGDTAMYLCATSRAGGLQETQYFGPGTRLLVL.